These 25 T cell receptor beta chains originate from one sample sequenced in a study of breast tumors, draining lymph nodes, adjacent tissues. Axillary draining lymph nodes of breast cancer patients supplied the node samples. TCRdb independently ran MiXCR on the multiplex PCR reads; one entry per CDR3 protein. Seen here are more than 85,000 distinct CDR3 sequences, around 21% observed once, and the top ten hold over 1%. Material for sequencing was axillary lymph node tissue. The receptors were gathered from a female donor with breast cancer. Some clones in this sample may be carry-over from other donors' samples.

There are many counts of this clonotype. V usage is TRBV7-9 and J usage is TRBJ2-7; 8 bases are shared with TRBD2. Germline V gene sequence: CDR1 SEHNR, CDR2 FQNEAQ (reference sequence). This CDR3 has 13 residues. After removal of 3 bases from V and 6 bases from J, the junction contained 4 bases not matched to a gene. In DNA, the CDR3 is TGTGCCAGCAGCTTCCGGGAGGGGACCGAGCAGTACTTC. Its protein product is CASSFREGTEQYF.

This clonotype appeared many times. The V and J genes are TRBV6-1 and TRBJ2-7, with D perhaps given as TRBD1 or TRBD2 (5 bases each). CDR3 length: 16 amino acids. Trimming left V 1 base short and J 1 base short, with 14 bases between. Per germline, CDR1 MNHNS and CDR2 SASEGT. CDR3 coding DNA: TGTGCCAGCAGTGAAGTTGACGGGGCTACATCCTACGAGCAGTACTTC. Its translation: CASSEVDGATSYEQYF.

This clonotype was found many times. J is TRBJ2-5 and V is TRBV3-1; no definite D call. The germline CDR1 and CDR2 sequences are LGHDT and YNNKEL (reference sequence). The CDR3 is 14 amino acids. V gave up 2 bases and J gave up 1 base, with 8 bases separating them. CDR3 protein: CASSQRSFQETQYF. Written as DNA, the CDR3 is TGTGCCAGCAGCCAAAGAAGTTTCCAAGAGACCCAGTACTTC.

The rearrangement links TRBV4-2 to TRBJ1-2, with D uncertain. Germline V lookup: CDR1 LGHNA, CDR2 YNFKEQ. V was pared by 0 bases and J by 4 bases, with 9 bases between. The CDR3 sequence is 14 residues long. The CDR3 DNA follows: TGTGCCAGCAGCCAAGATAAGTTGGCCTATGGCTACACCTTC. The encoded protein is CASSQDKLAYGYTF.

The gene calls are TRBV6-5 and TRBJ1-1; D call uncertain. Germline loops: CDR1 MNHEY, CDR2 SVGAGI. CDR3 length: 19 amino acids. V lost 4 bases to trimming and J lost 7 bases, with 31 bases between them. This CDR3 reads CASSWQRISESNLTGEAFF. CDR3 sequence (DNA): TGTGCCAGCAGTTGGCAAAGAATATCTGAGTCCAATCTGACGGGTGAAGCTTTCTTT.

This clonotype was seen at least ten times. CDR3 residues: CSASTGDYSPLHF. DNA for the CDR3: TGCAGTGCTTCCACAGGGGATTATTCACCCCTCCACTTT. The chain combines TRBV20-1 with TRBJ1-6; 7 bases fit TRBD1. The CDR3 has 13 residues. Germline-derived CDR1 and CDR2 are DFQATT and SNEGSKA (reference sequence). Trimming at V came to 5 bases and at J to 8 bases, leaving 6 bases not matched to a gene.

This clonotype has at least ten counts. The CDR3 DNA reads as TGTGCCAGCAGCCAAGTGGACTACGAGCAGTACTTC. Amino acids: CASSQVDYEQYF. This chain joins TRBV4-2 and TRBJ2-7; no firm D call. CDR3 length equals 12 residues. Germline V gives CDR1 LGHNA, CDR2 YNFKEQ. Deletions cut 1 base from V and 3 bases from J, with 4 bases between.

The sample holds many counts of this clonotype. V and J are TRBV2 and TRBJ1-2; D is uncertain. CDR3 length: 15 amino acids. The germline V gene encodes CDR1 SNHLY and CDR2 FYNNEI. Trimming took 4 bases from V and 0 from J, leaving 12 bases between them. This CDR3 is CASSAPVYTNYGYTF. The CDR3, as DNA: TGTGCCAGCAGTGCTCCCGTCTATACTAACTATGGCTACACCTTC.

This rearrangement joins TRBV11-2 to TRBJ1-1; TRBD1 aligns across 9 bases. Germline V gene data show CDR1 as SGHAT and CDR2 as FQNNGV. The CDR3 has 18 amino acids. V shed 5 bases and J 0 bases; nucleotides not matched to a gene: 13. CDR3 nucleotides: TGTGCCAGCAGCCCCTCGCCCGGACAGGGGCATATGAACACTGAAGCTTTCTTT. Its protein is CASSPSPGQGHMNTEAFF.

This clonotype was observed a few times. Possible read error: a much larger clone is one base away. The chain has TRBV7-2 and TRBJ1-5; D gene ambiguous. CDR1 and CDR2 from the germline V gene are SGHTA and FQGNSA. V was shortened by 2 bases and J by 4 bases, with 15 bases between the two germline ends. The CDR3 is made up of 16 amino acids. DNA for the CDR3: TGTGCCAGCAGCTTAAGCGGAGGTCGAGGAAATCAGCCCCAGCATTTT. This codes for CASSLSGGRGNQPQHF. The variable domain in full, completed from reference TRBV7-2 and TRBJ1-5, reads GAGVSQSPSNKVTEKGKDVELRCDPISGHTALYWYRQSLGQGLEFLIYFQGNSAPDKSGLPSDRFSAERTGGSVSTLTIQRTQQEDSAVYLCASSLSGGRGNQPQHFGDGTRLSIL.

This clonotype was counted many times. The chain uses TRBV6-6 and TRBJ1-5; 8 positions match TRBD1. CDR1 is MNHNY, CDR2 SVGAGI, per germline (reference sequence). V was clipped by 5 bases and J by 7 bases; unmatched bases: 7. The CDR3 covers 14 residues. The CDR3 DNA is TGTGCCAGCAGTAGGACAGGGCTAGGACAGCCCCAGCATTTT. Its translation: CASSRTGLGQPQHF.

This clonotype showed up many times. The CDR3 protein is CASTMGPDTQYF. Here the CDR3 DNA reads TGTGCCAGCACGATGGGTCCAGATACGCAGTATTTT. The chain has TRBV2 and TRBJ2-3; the D is unclear. The CDR3 sequence is 12 residues long. Trimming took off 7 bases at V and 4 bases at J, with 9 bases between the two ends. The germline V gene encodes CDR1 SNHLY and CDR2 FYNNEI.

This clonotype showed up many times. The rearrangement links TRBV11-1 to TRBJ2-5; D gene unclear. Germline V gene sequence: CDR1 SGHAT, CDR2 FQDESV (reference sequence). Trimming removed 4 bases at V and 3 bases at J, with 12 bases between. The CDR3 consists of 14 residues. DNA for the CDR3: TGTGCCAGCAGCTCACCCCCTGGTGAAGAGACCCAGTACTTC. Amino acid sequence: CASSSPPGEETQYF.

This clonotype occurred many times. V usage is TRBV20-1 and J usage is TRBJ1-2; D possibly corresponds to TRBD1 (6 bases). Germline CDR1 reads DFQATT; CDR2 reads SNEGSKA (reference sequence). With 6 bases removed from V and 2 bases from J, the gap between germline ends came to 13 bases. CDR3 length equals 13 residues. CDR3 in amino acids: CSAKQGNNYGYTF. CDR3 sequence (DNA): TGCAGTGCCAAACAGGGAAACAACTATGGCTACACCTTC.

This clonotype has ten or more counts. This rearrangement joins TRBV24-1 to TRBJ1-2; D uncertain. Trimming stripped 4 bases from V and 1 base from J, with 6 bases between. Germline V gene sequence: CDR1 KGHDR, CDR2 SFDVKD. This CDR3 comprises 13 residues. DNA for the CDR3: TGTGCCACCAGTGAGTTCCGTAACTATGGCTACACCTTC. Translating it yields CATSEFRNYGYTF.

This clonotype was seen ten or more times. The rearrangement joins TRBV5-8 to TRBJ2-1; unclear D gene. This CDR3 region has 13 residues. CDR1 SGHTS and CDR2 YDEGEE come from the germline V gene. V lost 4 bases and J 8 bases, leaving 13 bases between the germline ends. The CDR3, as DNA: TGTGCCAGCAGCGACTGGACCAGCGATGAGCAGTTCTTC. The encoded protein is CASSDWTSDEQFF.

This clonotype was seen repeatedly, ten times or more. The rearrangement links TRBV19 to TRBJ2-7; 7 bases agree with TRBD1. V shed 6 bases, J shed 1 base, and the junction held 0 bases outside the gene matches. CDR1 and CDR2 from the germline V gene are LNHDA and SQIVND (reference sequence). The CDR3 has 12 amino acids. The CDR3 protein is CASSRGSYEQYF. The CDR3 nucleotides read TGTGCCAGTAGCAGGGGGTCCTACGAGCAGTACTTC.

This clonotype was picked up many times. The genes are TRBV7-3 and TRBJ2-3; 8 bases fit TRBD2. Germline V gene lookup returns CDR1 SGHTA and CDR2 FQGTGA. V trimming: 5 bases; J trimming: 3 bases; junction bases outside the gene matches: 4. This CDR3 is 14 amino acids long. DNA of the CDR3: TGTGCCAGCAGCCCCGGACTAGCAACAGATACGCAGTATTTT. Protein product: CASSPGLATDTQYF.

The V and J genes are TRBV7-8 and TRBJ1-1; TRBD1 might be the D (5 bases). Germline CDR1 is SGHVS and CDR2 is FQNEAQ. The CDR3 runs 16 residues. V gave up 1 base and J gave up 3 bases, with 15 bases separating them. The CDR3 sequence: CASSLGEARVDTEAFF. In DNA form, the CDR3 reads TGTGCCAGCAGCTTAGGGGAGGCCAGGGTAGACACTGAAGCTTTCTTT.

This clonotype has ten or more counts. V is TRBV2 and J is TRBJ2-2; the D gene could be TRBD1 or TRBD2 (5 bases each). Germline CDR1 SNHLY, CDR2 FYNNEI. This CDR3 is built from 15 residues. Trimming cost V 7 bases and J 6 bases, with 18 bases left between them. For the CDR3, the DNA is TGTGCCAGCACACTAGGGCAGGGTTGGGCCGGGGAGCTGTTTTTT. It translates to CASTLGQGWAGELFF. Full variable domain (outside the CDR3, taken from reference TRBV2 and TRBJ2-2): EPEVTQTPSHQVTQMGQEVILRCVPISNHLYFYWYRQILGQKVEFLVSFYNNEISEKSEIFDDQFSVERPDGSNFTLKIRSTKLEDSAMYFCASTLGQGWAGELFFGEGSRLTVL.

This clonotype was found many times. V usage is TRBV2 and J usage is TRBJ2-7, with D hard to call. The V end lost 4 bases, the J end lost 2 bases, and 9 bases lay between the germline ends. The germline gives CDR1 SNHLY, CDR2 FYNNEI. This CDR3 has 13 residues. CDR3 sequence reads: CASSVQIAYEQYF. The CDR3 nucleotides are TGTGCCAGCAGTGTTCAGATTGCCTACGAGCAGTACTTC.

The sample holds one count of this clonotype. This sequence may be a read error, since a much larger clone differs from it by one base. The CDR3 region has the DNA TGTGCCAGCAGCTTAGAGTCGACTAGCGAGGTACATGAGCAGTTCTTC. Residues: CASSLESTSEVHEQFF. The chain uses TRBV7-2 and TRBJ2-1, with 8 bases that match TRBD2. From germline, CDR1 is SGHTA and CDR2 FQGNSA. The ends lost 1 base at V and 8 bases at J; junction bases unmatched: 10. This CDR3 spans 16 amino acids.

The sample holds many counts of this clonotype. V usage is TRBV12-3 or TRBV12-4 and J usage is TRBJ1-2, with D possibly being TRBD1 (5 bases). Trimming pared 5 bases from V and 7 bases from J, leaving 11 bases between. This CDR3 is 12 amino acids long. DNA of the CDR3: TGTGCCAGCAGTCCTCGGGACCTTGGCTACACCTTC. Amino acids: CASSPRDLGYTF.

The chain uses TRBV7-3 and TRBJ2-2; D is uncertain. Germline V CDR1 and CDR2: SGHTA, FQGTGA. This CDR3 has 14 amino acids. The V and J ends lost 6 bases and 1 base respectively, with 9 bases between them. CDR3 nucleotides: TGTGCCAGCAGAAAATCGGAGAACACCGGGGAGCTGTTTTTT. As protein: CASRKSENTGELFF.

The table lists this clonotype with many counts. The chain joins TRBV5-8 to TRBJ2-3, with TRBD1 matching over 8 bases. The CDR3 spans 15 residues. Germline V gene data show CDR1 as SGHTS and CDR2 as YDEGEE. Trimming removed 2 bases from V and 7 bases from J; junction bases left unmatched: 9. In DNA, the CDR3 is TGTGCCAGCAGCTTCGGACAGGGACAACAAAATACGCAGTATTTT. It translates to CASSFGQGQQNTQYF.